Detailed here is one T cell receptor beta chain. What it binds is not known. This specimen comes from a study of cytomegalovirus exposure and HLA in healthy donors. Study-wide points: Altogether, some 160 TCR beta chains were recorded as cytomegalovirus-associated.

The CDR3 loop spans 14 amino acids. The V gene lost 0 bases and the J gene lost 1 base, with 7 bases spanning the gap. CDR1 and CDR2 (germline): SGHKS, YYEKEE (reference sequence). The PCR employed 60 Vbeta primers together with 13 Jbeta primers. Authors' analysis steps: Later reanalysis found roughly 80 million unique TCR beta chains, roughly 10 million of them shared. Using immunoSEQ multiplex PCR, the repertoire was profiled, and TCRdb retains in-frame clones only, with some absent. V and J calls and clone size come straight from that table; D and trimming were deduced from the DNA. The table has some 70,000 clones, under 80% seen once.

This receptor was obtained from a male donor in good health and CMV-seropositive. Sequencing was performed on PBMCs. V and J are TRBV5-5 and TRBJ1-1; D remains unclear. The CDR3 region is CASSLAGSNTEAFF. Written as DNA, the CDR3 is TGTGCCAGCAGCTTGGCCGGGTCGAACACTGAAGCTTTCTTT.